Listed below are T cell receptor beta chains from one sample, sequenced in a study of Ad26.COV2.S vaccination and SARS-CoV-2 variants. Repertoires were generated with immunoSEQ multiplex PCR, while TCRdb's copy carries only in-frame clones and drops some. The repertoire includes hundreds of thousands of clones, approximately 90% of them detected once, and approximately 5% sits in the top ten. Sequences were derived from peripheral blood, sampled in a trial of Ad26.COV2.S vaccine versus placebo. The origin of the receptors is a person aged 18-60 years who received the Ad26.COV2.S COVID-19 vaccine or a placebo. Each CDR3 is given with its conserved first and last residue. The order of the fields is V gene, clone size, D gene, J gene, CDR3 DNA, CDR3 protein. The D gene is left open where the match is weak. Some rows have no size entry. The others give once, few or many, or a class for an expanded clone.

TRBV2	-	TRBD2	TRBJ2-2	TGTGCCAGCAGCGAGCGGGGAAGGACCGGGGAGCTGTTTTTT	CASSERGRTGELFF
TRBV5-6	once	TRBD2	TRBJ2-7	TGTGCCAGCAGCGCCCAGACTAGCGGGAGGTTCTACGAGCAGTACTTC	CASSAQTSGRFYEQYF
TRBV9	-	-	TRBJ1-6	TGTGCCAGCAGTCCCTCAAAGGCAGAAAATTCACCCCTCCACTTT	CASSPSKAENSPLHF
TRBV28	-	TRBD2	TRBJ2-7	TGTGCCAGCAGTTCCAGACTAGCGGGAGGCAACTACGAGCAGTACTTC	CASSSRLAGGNYEQYF
TRBV5-1	few	TRBD1	TRBJ2-1	TGCGCCAGCAGCTTGGATAGGACAGGGGGGTACAATGAGCAGTTCTTC	CASSLDRTGGYNEQFF
TRBV4-2	-	TRBD2	TRBJ2-7	TGTGCCAGCAGCCAAGGGCTAGCGGGGTTTGAGCAGTACTTC	CASSQGLAGFEQYF
TRBV7-8	-	-	TRBJ1-6	TGTGCCAGCAGCTTAGAAGCGGGGGTCAAGTATAATTCACCCCTCCACTTT	CASSLEAGVKYNSPLHF
TRBV27	-	-	TRBJ2-7	TGTGCCAGCAGGTTAGGGACATTTTCCTACGAGCAGTACTTC	CASRLGTFSYEQYF
TRBV12-3/TRBV12-4	-	-	TRBJ2-7	TGTGCCAGCAGTCCGTCCCAGGGTTATGTGCAGTACTTC	CASSPSQGYVQYF
TRBV6-5	-	-	TRBJ1-6	TGTGCCAGCAGTTACTCGAGGGACTCACTTAATTCACCCCTCCACTTT	CASSYSRDSLNSPLHF
TRBV6-5	-	TRBD2	TRBJ2-7	TGTGCCAGCAAGAGCGGGATCTACGAGCAGTACTTC	CASKSGIYEQYF
TRBV24-1	-	-	TRBJ2-1	TGTGCCACCAGTGGGGCTAGTATAACCTACAATGAGCAGTTCTTC	CATSGASITYNEQFF
TRBV29-1	-	-	TRBJ2-7	TGCAGCGTTGAGGGCAGGTACGAGCAGTACTTC	CSVEGRYEQYF
TRBV19	-	-	TRBJ2-4	TGTGCCAGTAGTCTGGGGGCCTTGAACATTCAGTACTTC	CASSLGALNIQYF
TRBV4-2	-	TRBD1	TRBJ2-7	TGTGCCAGCAGCCAAGATGGGGGACAGGTGGGGTACGAGCAGTACTTC	CASSQDGGQVGYEQYF
TRBV27	-	-	TRBJ1-1	TGTGCCAGCAGTTTAGGGGGGGGGAACACTGAAGCTTTCTTT	CASSLGGGNTEAFF
TRBV7-2	-	-	TRBJ2-3	TGTGCCAGCAGCTTAATGAACGGGGTGGGCACAGATACGCAGTATTTT	CASSLMNGVGTDTQYF
TRBV5-1	-	TRBD1	TRBJ2-7	TGCGCCAGCAGCTTTACAGGGGGAGATTACGAGCAGTACTTC	CASSFTGGDYEQYF
TRBV5-1	-	-	TRBJ1-2	TGCGCCAGCAACCCTTGGACTCTCTATGGCTACACCTTC	CASNPWTLYGYTF
TRBV6-5	once	-	TRBJ1-3	TGTGCCAGCAGCAGTCGGACGGGCTCTGGAAACACCATATATTTT	CASSSRTGSGNTIYF
TRBV6-4	few	TRBD1	TRBJ2-3	TGTGCCAGCAGTGCTTCGACAGGGGGCAGAGATACGCAGTATTTT	CASSASTGGRDTQYF
TRBV24-1	-	-	TRBJ2-5	TGTGCCACCAGTGATGTCTCCAGGGGGACCCAGTACTTC	CATSDVSRGTQYF
TRBV7-3	-	TRBD2	TRBJ2-2	TGTGCCAGCAGCTTAGCTAGCGGCTCCGGGGAGCTGTTTTTT	CASSLASGSGELFF